A single sample is the source of the 27 T cell receptor beta chains below, sequenced in a study of CD8 T cells in ankylosing spondylitis. A single record per CDR3 protein comes from TCRdb applying MiXCR to the 5' RACE reads. The profile shows about 240,000 distinct CDR3 sequences, around 11% of them singletons. The sample consisted of blood, either unsorted or a sorted T cell fraction (not recorded which). These receptors all come from a male donor with ankylosing spondylitis or in good health (not recorded which).

A few counts support this clonotype. The CDR3 here is CASRFGGGSSYEQYF. The CDR3, as DNA: TGTGCCAGCAGATTTGGCGGGGGAAGCTCCTACGAGCAGTACTTC. The V and J genes are TRBV27 and TRBJ2-7; 7 positions match TRBD2. Unmatched junction bases numbered 8, after V lost 6 bases and J lost 0 bases. Germline assignment: CDR1 MNHEY and CDR2 SMNVEV (reference sequence). The CDR3 runs 15 residues.

Only a few counts were recorded for this clonotype. This sequence joins TRBV5-6 and TRBJ2-1; D is undetermined. The CDR3 sequence is 12 residues long. Germline V CDR1 and CDR2: SGHDT, YYEEEE. Trimming pared 2 bases from V and 9 bases from J, leaving 9 bases between. CDR3: CASSFRRSEQFF. The DNA for the CDR3 is TGTGCCAGCAGCTTCCGGCGCAGTGAGCAGTTCTTC.

This clonotype was counted at least ten times. This chain links TRBV9 with TRBJ1-1; 10 bases match TRBD1. V shed 4 bases and J 1 base; nucleotides not matched to a gene: 4. This CDR3 contains 15 residues. Germline V gives CDR1 SGDLS, CDR2 YYNGEE. Written as DNA, the CDR3 is TGTGCCAGCAGCCCGAGGACAGGGGGGAACACTGAAGCTTTCTTT. Translating gives CASSPRTGGNTEAFF.

Ten or more counts support this clonotype. The rearrangement uses TRBV29-1 and TRBJ2-7; D might be TRBD1 (5 bases). V was clipped by 0 bases and J by 4 bases, with 7 bases between them. The CDR3 length is 12 residues. Germline V lookup: CDR1 SQVTM, CDR2 ANQGSEA. CDR3 loop: CSVEDKGYEQYF. The CDR3 DNA sequence: TGCAGCGTTGAAGATAAGGGGTACGAGCAGTACTTC.

The genes are TRBV29-1 and TRBJ2-7; 13 bases map to TRBD2. V dropped 7 bases and J dropped 7; count of bases not matched to a gene: 4. CDR1 is SQVTM and CDR2 is ANQGSEA in the germline V gene. The length of the CDR3 is 12 residues. CDR3 bases: TGCAGCGCCCGACTAGCGGGGGGAGAGCAGTACTTC. This gives the protein CSARLAGGEQYF.

Turning to this clonotype: This may be a read error: a much more frequent sequence differs by one nucleotide. Written as DNA, the CDR3 is TGTGCCAGCAAAGAACTAGCGGGAGAGCCTCAAGAGACCCAGTACTTC. Protein sequence: CASKELAGEPQETQYF. The rearrangement joins TRBV12-3 or TRBV12-4 to TRBJ2-5; 11 nucleotides align to TRBD2. CDR3 length: 16 amino acids. The V segment lost 7 bases and the J segment 2 bases; nucleotides outside the gene matches: 9.

This clonotype was seen many times. The V call is TRBV9, the J call TRBJ1-5; no reliable D call. This CDR3 contains 15 residues. Germline loops: CDR1 SGDLS, CDR2 YYNGEE. Trimming stripped 0 bases from V and 0 bases from J, with 7 bases between. This chain's CDR3 is CASSVGPYSNQPQHF. CDR3 nucleotides: TGTGCCAGCAGCGTAGGTCCGTATAGCAATCAGCCCCAGCATTTT.

This clonotype was counted a few times. The CDR3 loop is CASGAGGKAKNIQYF. Here the CDR3 DNA reads TGTGCCAGCGGAGCGGGTGGAAAAGCCAAAAACATTCAGTACTTC. The J gene is TRBJ2-4, the V gene TRBV6-2 or TRBV6-3; maybe TRBD2 (6 bases). Trimming removed 8 bases at V and 0 bases at J, with 14 bases between. This CDR3 contains 15 residues. Germline CDR1 reads MNHEY; CDR2 reads SVGEGT.

This clonotype appeared many times. The chain links TRBV10-3 to TRBJ2-1, with a possible D match to TRBD2 (6 bases). Germline CDR1 and CDR2: ENHRY and SYGVKD. Trimming stripped 2 bases from V and 8 bases from J, with 13 bases between. The CDR3 is 14 amino acids. In DNA, the CDR3 is TGTGCCATCAGTGAGCTCTGGGACTCAGATGAGCAGTTCTTC. This translates into CAISELWDSDEQFF.

The sample holds many counts of this clonotype. The chain has TRBV5-5 and TRBJ2-3; D tentatively fits TRBD1 or TRBD2 (5 bases each). The ends were cut back, 0 bases at V and 4 bases at J, with 12 bases in the middle. Germline-derived CDR1 and CDR2 are SGHKS and YYEKEE (reference sequence). CDR3 size: 15 residues. CDR3 loop: CASSLDAGSADTQYF. CDR3 bases: TGTGCCAGCAGCTTGGATGCAGGGAGCGCAGATACGCAGTATTTT.

This clonotype was counted a few times. The chain couples TRBV15 to TRBJ2-4, with D hard to call. Trimming cost V 5 bases and J 5 bases, with 22 bases left between them. The CDR3 consists of 17 residues. Germline loops: CDR1 LNHNV, CDR2 YYDKDF (reference sequence). CDR3 nucleotide sequence: TGTGCCACCAGCGGTTTTTCGTCGGGTATAGGAGAAAACATTCAGTACTTC. It yields the protein CATSGFSSGIGENIQYF.

This clonotype has at least ten counts. The chain uses TRBV10-1 and TRBJ2-2; TRBD2 might be the D (5 bases). The ends were cut back, 3 bases at V and 6 bases at J, with 11 bases in the middle. The germline V gene encodes CDR1 WNHNN and CDR2 SYGVQD (reference sequence). The CDR3 runs to 14 residues. The CDR3 is CASSETTGSGELFF. In nucleotides, the CDR3 is TGCGCCAGCAGTGAAACCACGGGGTCCGGGGAGCTGTTTTTT.

This clonotype was observed at least ten times. The V gene is TRBV12-3 or TRBV12-4, the J gene TRBJ2-7; maybe TRBD1 (6 bases). V was clipped by 6 bases and J by 3 bases, with 12 bases between them. The CDR3 runs 13 residues. The CDR3 sequence: CASSPSDSYEQYF. The CDR3, as DNA: TGTGCCAGCAGCCCCTCGGACAGCTACGAGCAGTACTTC.

This clonotype was recorded a few times. The rearrangement links TRBV7-9 to TRBJ1-6; 7 bases align to TRBD1. CDR3 length: 15 residues. V shed 5 bases, J shed 7 bases, and the junction held 8 bases outside the gene matches. Per the germline V gene, CDR1 is SEHNR and CDR2 is FQNEAQ (reference sequence). Here the CDR3 DNA reads TGTGCCAGCAGCCCAGGGGGGGAAAGGAATTCACCCCTCCACTTT. Encoded protein: CASSPGGERNSPLHF.

For this clonotype: One end of the junction does not line up with germline, which may come from a read error. CDR3 residues: CVSSQRTGELFF. DNA for the CDR3: TGTGTCAGCAGCCAACGCACCGGGGAACTGTTTTTT. This rearrangement joins TRBV4-2 to TRBJ2-2, with D possibly being TRBD2 (5 bases). CDR1 and CDR2 from the germline V gene are LGHNA and YNFKEQ. The CDR3 has 12 residues.

This clonotype was observed at least ten times. The J gene is TRBJ2-3, the V gene TRBV5-1; 9 bases agree with TRBD2. Germline values: CDR1 SGHRS, CDR2 YFSETQ. The trim removed 4 bases at V and 0 bases at J, leaving 6 bases unmatched. The CDR3 is made up of 16 amino acids. CDR3 DNA: TGCGCCAGCAGCCTTACTAGCGGGCCTAGCACAGATACGCAGTATTTT. This sequence encodes CASSLTSGPSTDTQYF.

This clonotype showed up just a few times. The chain links TRBV5-6 to TRBJ2-5, with D possibly matching TRBD1 (7 bases). The germline V gene encodes CDR1 SGHDT and CDR2 YYEEEE. The V gene lost 2 bases and the J gene lost 1 base, with 12 bases spanning the gap. This CDR3 contains 15 residues. The CDR3 coding sequence is TGTGCCAGCAGCTTCCAGGGGGGCGGCCAAGAGACCCAGTACTTC. Its translation: CASSFQGGGQETQYF. Full variable domain (missing parts from reference TRBV5-6 and TRBJ2-5): DAGVTQSPTHLIKTRGQQVTLRCSPKSGHDTVSWYQQALGQGPQFIFQYYEEEERQRGNFPDRFSGHQFPNYSSELNVNALLLGDSALYLCASSFQGGGQETQYFGPGTRLLVL.

This clonotype was seen many times. The CDR3 loop reads CSATGDKETQYF. The CDR3 DNA follows: TGCAGTGCTACAGGGGACAAAGAGACCCAGTACTTC. The chain combines TRBV20-1 with TRBJ2-5; perhaps TRBD1 as D (6 bases). Germline loops: CDR1 DFQATT, CDR2 SNEGSKA (reference sequence). The CDR3 runs 12 residues. With 4 bases removed from V and 3 bases from J, the gap between germline ends came to 9 bases.

This chain connects TRBV5-1 to TRBJ2-3, with a weak D call TRBD2 (7 bases). In germline, CDR1 is SGHRS, CDR2 YFSETQ. Between the trimmed V and J ends, which lost 0 bases and 0 bases, there was a span of 14 bases. This CDR3 is built from 17 residues. Here the CDR3 reads CASSLEARGASTDTQYF. In nucleotides, the CDR3 is TGCGCCAGCAGCTTGGAGGCCCGGGGGGCTAGCACAGATACGCAGTATTTT.

There are many counts of this clonotype. The V call is TRBV10-3, the J call TRBJ2-7; 7 bases match TRBD2. The CDR3 sequence is 13 residues long. V dropped 10 bases and J dropped 4; count of bases not matched to a gene: 10. The germline gives CDR1 ENHRY, CDR2 SYGVKD. The CDR3 DNA is TGTGCCACGAGCCAAGGCGGGGGATACGAGCAGTACTTC. It codes for CATSQGGGYEQYF.

The genes are TRBV20-1 and TRBJ2-1, with 10 bases identical to TRBD2. After removal of 6 bases from V and 3 bases from J, the junction contained 11 bases not matched to a gene. The V gene's germline CDR1 is DFQATT and CDR2 SNEGSKA (reference sequence). CDR3 length: 16 amino acids. The CDR3 sequence: CSAVAGGSLVYNEQFF. The CDR3 DNA reads TGCAGTGCAGTAGCGGGAGGCTCCCTGGTCTACAATGAGCAGTTCTTC.

With respect to this clonotype: A read error may be the cause here, since a much bigger clone is one base away. V and J are TRBV7-2 and TRBJ2-1; no firm D call. Germline loops: CDR1 SGHTA, CDR2 FQGNSA. There are 13 residues in the CDR3. CDR3 region: CVSSLVSSNEQFF. CDR3 nucleotide sequence: TGTGTCAGCAGCTTAGTTAGTTCCAATGAGCAGTTCTTC.

The chain uses TRBV5-3 and TRBJ2-2; D possibly matches TRBD1 or TRBD2 (5 bases each). TRBV5-3 is labeled an ORF, and its function is uncertain. The CDR3 length is 15 residues. V was cut by 2 bases and J by 3 bases, with 11 bases left in between. This CDR3 is CARSFGGFDTGELFF. The CDR3 region has the DNA TGTGCCAGAAGCTTTGGGGGATTCGACACCGGGGAGCTGTTTTTT.

There are many counts of this clonotype. The gene calls are TRBV29-1 and TRBJ2-2; 13 bases match TRBD2. J lost 5 bases, V lost 4 bases, and 7 bases had no gene match. The V gene's germline CDR1 is SQVTM and CDR2 ANQGSEA. The CDR3 is made up of 16 amino acids. This CDR3 is CSVVGLAGRGTGELFF. CDR3 DNA sequence: TGCAGCGTTGTGGGACTAGCGGGGAGAGGGACCGGGGAGCTGTTTTTT.

Ten or more counts support this clonotype. V usage is TRBV9 and J usage is TRBJ2-1; maybe TRBD2 (6 bases). Trimming took 0 bases from V and 4 from J, leaving 11 bases between them. Germline lookup yields CDR1 SGDLS and CDR2 YYNGEE. The CDR3 covers 15 residues. In DNA, the CDR3 is TGTGCCAGCAGCGTAGCCAGCGGGCTTTACAATGAGCAGTTCTTC. This encodes CASSVASGLYNEQFF.

This clonotype was picked up one time. This sequence may be a read error, since a much larger clone differs from it by one base. The chain joins TRBV20-1 to TRBJ1-1; possible D gene TRBD1, 5 bases. CDR3 length: 13 residues. Trimming pared 1 base from V and 4 bases from J, leaving 10 bases between. Germline V gives CDR1 DFQATT, CDR2 SNEGSKA (reference sequence). CDR3 residues: CSARGSGGTEAFF. CDR3 coding DNA: TGCAGTGCTAGAGGATCGGGGGGCACTGAAGCTTTCTTT.

Worth noting for this clonotype: A much more abundant neighbour one base away suggests this may be a read error. V is TRBV5-1 and J is TRBJ2-1; D is perhaps TRBD1 (6 bases). The germline V gene encodes CDR1 SGHRS and CDR2 YFSETQ. This CDR3 spans 17 amino acids. The germline V and J ends were trimmed by 1 base and 9 bases, with 23 bases remaining between them. This CDR3 reads CASSLSTERTRDTEQFF. Here the CDR3 DNA reads TGCGCCAGCAGCTTGTCTACCGAACGGACTCGGGACACTGAGCAGTTCTTC.